The 14 T cell receptor beta chains reported below all come from one sample, sequenced in a study of blood T cell repertoires in COVID-19. Assay used: immunoSEQ multiplex PCR; TCRdb lists only in-frame clones, some missing. The table lists some 370,000 clones, under 85% of them singletons. Sequenced input: PBMCs or T cells enriched from blood (not recorded which). The receptor set was obtained from a woman in her forties or fifties who had recovered from COVID-19.

The chain recombines TRBV11-1 with TRBJ2-5; possibly TRBD2 for D (6 bases). Germline lookup yields CDR1 SGHAT and CDR2 FQDESV (reference sequence). Trimming pared 4 bases from V and 5 bases from J, leaving 17 bases between. CDR3 length: 15 amino acids. The CDR3 bases are TGTGCCAGCAGCTCGCAGGGTGGGGGGTACGAGACCCAGTACTTC. Protein product: CASSSQGGGYETQYF.

V is TRBV5-6 and J is TRBJ1-3; D gene uncertain. The CDR3 has 15 residues. Germline-derived CDR1 and CDR2 are SGHDT and YYEEEE. Trimming took off 2 bases at V and 0 bases at J, with 9 bases between the two ends. CDR3 sequence reads: CASSLDIHSGNTIYF. CDR3 nucleotide sequence: TGTGCCAGCAGCTTAGACATCCACTCTGGAAACACCATATATTTT.

The genes are TRBV19 and TRBJ2-1, with D possibly being TRBD2 (5 bases). Between the trimmed V and J ends, which lost 5 bases and 3 bases, there was a span of 17 bases. There are 16 residues in the CDR3. CDR1 and CDR2 from the germline V gene are LNHDA and SQIVND (reference sequence). The CDR3 loop reads CASSPVLARVYNEQFF. The CDR3 coding sequence is TGTGCCAGTAGTCCCGTCTTAGCGAGAGTCTACAATGAGCAGTTCTTC.

The chain carries TRBV6-2 or TRBV6-3 and TRBJ2-7, with 9 bases fitting TRBD2. Germline CDR1 reads MNHEY; CDR2 reads SVGEGT. This CDR3 region has 16 residues. V lost 2 bases to trimming and J lost 5 bases; unmatched junction nucleotides: 10. The chain's CDR3 is CASSYGRGSGSHEQYF. CDR3 DNA: TGTGCCAGCAGTTACGGCCGGGGTAGCGGGAGTCACGAGCAGTACTTC.

This clone was seen a handful of times. The chain recombines TRBV19 with TRBJ1-4; 9 bases are shared with TRBD1. The CDR3 extends over 17 amino acids. The V gene end was trimmed by 3 bases and the J gene end by 8 bases; junction bases not matched to a gene: 13. Germline V gene lookup returns CDR1 LNHDA and CDR2 SQIVND (reference sequence). The CDR3 reads CASSIDRDRAVWEKLFF. CDR3 coding DNA: TGTGCCAGTAGTATTGACAGGGACAGGGCGGTGTGGGAAAAACTGTTTTTT.

With respect to this clone: The same CDR3 can be traced to other DNA sequences in this sample. The chain couples TRBV7-2 to TRBJ1-2; D is undetermined. Trimming left V 5 bases short and J 0 bases short, with 10 bases between. The CDR3 has 14 residues. Germline-derived CDR1 and CDR2 are SGHTA and FQGNSA. CDR3 sequence reads: CASSPTTANYGYTF. The CDR3 nucleotides read TGTGCCAGCAGCCCGACAACAGCTAACTATGGCTACACCTTC.

This clone was seen only once. V gene TRBV7-2 combines with J gene TRBJ1-1, with 11 bases matching TRBD1. Unmatched junction bases numbered 14, after V lost 5 bases and J lost 3 bases. There are 18 residues in the CDR3. CDR1 is SGHTA, CDR2 FQGNSA, per germline. The CDR3 sequence is CASSTLGQGAVRDTEAFF. The CDR3 nucleotides are TGTGCCAGCAGCACCCTAGGACAGGGGGCGGTGAGGGACACTGAAGCTTTCTTT.

The V call is TRBV6-5, the J call TRBJ2-7, with 10 bases matching TRBD1. Germline lookup yields CDR1 MNHEY and CDR2 SVGAGI. This CDR3 comprises 14 residues. Trimming at V came to 6 bases and at J to 6 bases, leaving 8 bases not matched to a gene. As DNA, the CDR3 is TGTGCCAGCAGGCCTGGGACAGGGGTAGGCGAGCAGTACTTC. It specifies CASRPGTGVGEQYF.

This clone was counted once. This rearrangement joins TRBV7-9 to TRBJ1-2; 8 nucleotides line up with TRBD1. V was pared by 5 bases and J by 7 bases, with 9 bases of the junction left unmatched. CDR3 length equals 14 residues. CDR1 SEHNR and CDR2 FQNEAQ come from the germline V gene (reference sequence). The CDR3 region is CASSPARTGLGYTF. In nucleotides, the CDR3 is TGTGCCAGCAGCCCTGCCCGGACAGGGCTTGGCTACACCTTC.

The V and J genes are TRBV9 and TRBJ2-3; D remains ambiguous. CDR3 size: 12 residues. V lost 3 bases to trimming and J lost 0 bases, with 2 bases between them. CDR1 SGDLS and CDR2 YYNGEE come from the germline V gene. The DNA for the CDR3 is TGTGCCAGCAGCGCGAGCACAGATACGCAGTATTTT. Translation: CASSASTDTQYF.

The CDR3 coding sequence is TGTGCCAGTAGTACCCCCCAGGGTTGGGAAGCTTTCTTT. This gives the protein CASSTPQGWEAFF. The chain carries TRBV19 and TRBJ1-1; the D gene is possibly TRBD1 (5 bases). The germline CDR1 and CDR2 sequences are LNHDA and SQIVND (reference sequence). CDR3 length equals 13 residues. Trimming removed 4 bases at V and 8 bases at J, with 14 bases between.

The chain uses TRBV3-1 (or the pseudogene TRBV3-2) and TRBJ2-7; D remains ambiguous. Germline V gene data show CDR1 as LGHDT and CDR2 as YNNKEL (reference sequence). The CDR3 length is 13 residues. V lost 0 bases, J lost 4 bases, and 7 bases lay in between. DNA of the CDR3: TGTGCCAGCAGCCAAGATTATAGTTACGAGCAGTACTTC. As protein: CASSQDYSYEQYF.

This clone was recorded a few times. The rearrangement joins TRBV2 to TRBJ2-1; TRBD2 might be the D (6 bases). V lost 5 bases, J lost 9 bases, and 11 bases lay in between. The CDR3 is 12 residues long. The germline CDR1 and CDR2 sequences are SNHLY and FYNNEI. Here the CDR3 reads CASSSTSIEQFF. The DNA of the CDR3 is TGTGCCAGCAGTTCTACTAGCATTGAGCAGTTCTTC.

The chain links TRBV18 to TRBJ1-5; D possibly corresponds to TRBD1 (5 bases). This CDR3 is built from 15 residues. Trimming removed 5 bases at V and 1 base at J, with 12 bases between. Germline loops: CDR1 KGHSH, CDR2 LQKENI. The CDR3 protein is CASSTGGNSNQPQHF. CDR3 sequence (DNA): TGTGCCAGCTCAACCGGGGGGAACAGCAATCAGCCCCAGCATTTT.